A selection of T cell receptor beta chains follows, all from one sample in a study of cytomegalovirus exposure and HLA in healthy donors. Sequencing used immunoSEQ multiplex PCR; TCRdb keeps in-frame clones, though not all of them. The sample has about 200,000 clones, about 78% seen once. The source material was PBMCs. The source is a woman aged 30 to 39 in good health and CMV-seronegative. The CDR3 runs from the conserved cysteine through the conserved F or W. The order of the fields is V gene, J gene, D gene, clone size, CDR3 DNA, CDR3 protein. The D gene is left open where the match is weak. A row's size may be missing; if present it is once, few, many or a size class.

TRBV5-1	TRBJ1-5	TRBD1	-	TGCGCCAGCAGCTCGGAACCGGGACAGGGGAATCAGCCCCAGCATTTT	CASSSEPGQGNQPQHF
TRBV9	TRBJ2-2	-	-	TGTGCCAGCAGCGTAGTGGGGAGAACCGGGGAGCTGTTTTTT	CASSVVGRTGELFF
TRBV6-4	TRBJ2-1	TRBD2	-	TGTGCCAGCAGTCCTAGCGGGAGAAAGGGCAATGAGCAGTTCTTC	CASSPSGRKGNEQFF
TRBV4-2	TRBJ1-4	-	once	TGTGCCAGCAGCCAGCAGACAGGAATCGGGAATAAACTGTTTTTT	CASSQQTGIGNKLFF
TRBV5-3	TRBJ2-1	TRBD2	-	TGTGCCAGAATCGAGCGGGGAGCCCCCGTTGATGAGCAGTTCTTC	CARIERGAPVDEQFF
TRBV4-1	TRBJ2-3	-	-	TGCGCCAGCAGCCACTCGGCAGATACGCAGTATTTT	CASSHSADTQYF
TRBV10-3	TRBJ1-3	-	-	TGTGCCATCAGTGAGTCTCAGGGGATCGGCTTCGATACTGGAAACACCATATATTTT	CAISESQGIGFDTGNTIYF
TRBV6-5	TRBJ2-7	-	-	TGTGCCAGCAGTTACTCGAGCGACTACGAGCAGTACTTC	CASSYSSDYEQYF
TRBV10-3	TRBJ1-6	TRBD1	-	TGTGCCATCAGTGAGTCGTCAGGGGGATCCTATAATTCACCCCTCCACTTT	CAISESSGGSYNSPLHF
TRBV29-1	TRBJ2-2	TRBD1	-	TGCAGCGTCGCCGGGACAGGAAAAAGCGGGGAGCTGTTTTTT	CSVAGTGKSGELFF
TRBV23-1	TRBJ1-4	-	-	TGCGCCAGCAGCGCCACAGATGCAACTAATGAAAAACTGTTTTTT	CASSATDATNEKLFF
TRBV6-5	TRBJ1-4	-	-	TGTGCCAGCAGACTGATCAGGGCTCCTAATGAAAAACTGTTTTTT	CASRLIRAPNEKLFF
TRBV4-1	TRBJ1-2	-	-	TGCGCCAGCAGCCAAGGGAGAGCCGTCTATGGCTACACCTTC	CASSQGRAVYGYTF
TRBV28	TRBJ1-3	TRBD1	-	TGTGCCAGCCGAGGGACAGCCCGAGGGTCTGGAAACACCATATATTTT	CASRGTARGSGNTIYF
TRBV4-1	TRBJ2-7	TRBD2	-	TGCGCCAGCAGCCAAGCCGCGGCTAGCGGCTACGAGCAGTACTTC	CASSQAAASGYEQYF
TRBV28	TRBJ1-5	TRBD1	-	TGTGCCAGCAGTTCACCGGGACAGGGACCCCAGCCCCAGCATTTT	CASSSPGQGPQPQHF
TRBV21-1	TRBJ2-7	-	-	TGTGCCAGCAGCAAAGGTGGGACTGAAGCCGCCTACGAGCAGTACTTC	CASSKGGTEAAYEQYF
TRBV9	TRBJ1-2	-	-	TGTGCCAGCAGCGTATACGACAGCAGTTATGGCTACACCTTC	CASSVYDSSYGYTF
TRBV28	TRBJ1-2	-	few	TGTGCCAGCAGTTTTGGATCGGGATATGGCTACCCCTTC	CASSFGSGYGYPF
TRBV10-1	TRBJ2-7	TRBD1	-	TGCGCCAGCTCCCAGTCGGGGGACAGGGTATACGAGCAGTACTTC	CASSQSGDRVYEQYF
TRBV9	TRBJ2-5	TRBD2	-	TGTGCCAGCAGCGTAAGGGGACTAGCGGGGGAGGAGACCCAGTACTTC	CASSVRGLAGEETQYF
TRBV11-2	TRBJ1-4	-	once	TGTGCCAGCAGCCCGAGGGGAGGTGAAAAACTGTTTTTT	CASSPRGGEKLFF
TRBV5-5	TRBJ1-2	TRBD1	-	TGTGCCAGCAGCTGGACAGGGGGCTATGGCTACACCTTC	CASSWTGGYGYTF
TRBV15	TRBJ2-6	-	few	TGTGCCACCAGCAGAGATAACTCTGGGGCCAACGTCCTGACTTTC	CATSRDNSGANVLTF